The next 15 T cell receptor beta chains were all read from a single sample in a study of blood T cell repertoires in COVID-19. Assay: immunoSEQ multiplex PCR; the TCRdb copy retains only in-frame clones and omits some. The sample lists 90,000 to 140,000 clones, about 75% seen once, with roughly 21% in the top ten. Sequenced: peripheral blood. Receptors were obtained from an older woman with acute or convalescent COVID-19.

The V gene is TRBV6-5, the J gene TRBJ1-1, with 7 bases matching TRBD1. The V gene end was trimmed by 6 bases and the J gene end by 7 bases; junction bases not matched to a gene: 5. This CDR3 has 12 amino acids. The germline V gene encodes CDR1 MNHEY and CDR2 SVGAGI. The CDR3 reads CASSGDRDEAFF. The CDR3 region has the DNA TGTGCCAGCAGCGGTGACAGGGATGAAGCTTTCTTT.

There are a few counts of this clone. The DNA for the CDR3 is TGTGCCAGCAGGGAGGGACCCAGAGGGGAAAAACTGTTTTTT. Amino acids: CASREGPRGEKLFF. The genes are TRBV6-5 and TRBJ1-4, with D possibly being TRBD1 (5 bases). The V end lost 6 bases, the J end lost 8 bases, and 16 bases lay between the germline ends. Looked up from germline, CDR1 is MNHEY and CDR2 is SVGAGI. This CDR3 region has 14 residues.

The chain links TRBV27 to TRBJ1-6; D ambiguous. V shed 5 bases and J shed 0 bases, with 11 bases lying between them. Germline V gives CDR1 MNHEY, CDR2 SMNVEV (reference sequence). The CDR3 has 16 amino acids. CDR3 loop: CASSTLQSSYNSPLHF. The CDR3, as DNA: TGTGCCAGCAGTACGCTACAGAGCTCCTATAATTCACCCCTCCACTTT.

The chain carries TRBV11-2 and TRBJ2-1; TRBD2 aligns across 9 bases. Germline-derived CDR1 and CDR2 are SGHAT and FQNNGV. V lost 1 base, J lost 10 bases, and 8 bases stayed unmatched. The CDR3 is made up of 15 amino acids. CDR3 sequence (DNA): TGTGCCAGCAGCTTAGTTAGGCCTAGCGGGGACGAGCAGTTCTTC. Its translation: CASSLVRPSGDEQFF. Variable domain in full (rest from reference TRBV11-2 and TRBJ2-1): EAGVAQSPRYKIIEKRQSVAFWCNPISGHATLYWYQQILGQGPKLLIQFQNNGVVDDSQLPKDRFSAERLKGVDSTLKIQPAKLEDSAVYLCASSLVRPSGDEQFFGPGTRLTVL.

The chain joins TRBV6-1 to TRBJ2-7, with TRBD1 identical over 9 bases. Germline lookup yields CDR1 MNHNS and CDR2 SASEGT. Germline trimming cut 2 bases from V and 7 bases from J; bases unmatched to any gene: 9. This CDR3 is built from 15 residues. The CDR3 bases are TGTGCCAGCAGTGAAACCGGGACAGGGAAGCTGGAGCAGTACTTC. This encodes CASSETGTGKLEQYF.

In this sample, this clone turned up once. The V and J genes are TRBV7-9 and TRBJ2-3, with 8 bases fitting TRBD1. Germline CDR1 and CDR2: SEHNR and FQNEAQ (reference sequence). The CDR3 extends over 17 amino acids. V was clipped by 1 base and J by 0 bases; unmatched bases: 6. The CDR3 loop reads CASSLGDRGISTDTQYF. CDR3 DNA sequence: TGTGCCAGCAGCTTAGGCGACAGGGGTATTAGCACAGATACGCAGTATTTT.

This chain connects TRBV11-2 to TRBJ2-5, with D unresolved. Germline V gene data show CDR1 as SGHAT and CDR2 as FQNNGV. V was shortened by 1 base and J by 1 base, with 7 bases between the two germline ends. This CDR3 is 14 amino acids long. CDR3 coding DNA: TGTGCCAGCAGCTTAGTCTACAGCCAAGAGACCCAGTACTTC. Residues: CASSLVYSQETQYF. Full variable domain (remainder filled in from reference TRBV11-2 and TRBJ2-5): EAGVAQSPRYKIIEKRQSVAFWCNPISGHATLYWYQQILGQGPKLLIQFQNNGVVDDSQLPKDRFSAERLKGVDSTLKIQPAKLEDSAVYLCASSLVYSQETQYFGPGTRLLVL.

The CDR3 DNA reads TGCGCCAGCAGCCAAGCCCCAGGGGGCAATCAGCCCCAGCATTTT. This translates into CASSQAPGGNQPQHF. V usage is TRBV4-1 and J usage is TRBJ1-5; D might be TRBD1 (6 bases). Per germline, CDR1 MGHRA and CDR2 YSYEKL. V was trimmed by 1 base and J by 2 bases, leaving 9 bases between them. The length of the CDR3 is 15 residues.

V usage is TRBV5-1 and J usage is TRBJ1-2, with TRBD1 matching 10 bases. Per germline, CDR1 SGHRS and CDR2 YFSETQ. The CDR3 covers 15 residues. V shed 4 bases, J shed 4 bases, and the junction held 7 bases outside the gene matches. DNA of the CDR3: TGCGCCAGCAGCCCGGACAGGGGGGCCACCTATGGCTACACCTTC. This codes for CASSPDRGATYGYTF.

The CDR3 nucleotides are TGTGCCAGCAGTGAGATAACCGGGTACCAAGAGACCCAGTACTTC. Amino acid sequence: CASSEITGYQETQYF. The V call is TRBV6-1, the J call TRBJ2-5; D is uncertain. With 3 bases removed from V and 0 bases from J, the gap between germline ends came to 11 bases. The CDR3 totals 15 residues. Germline-derived CDR1 and CDR2 are MNHNS and SASEGT.

The genes are TRBV14 and TRBJ2-7; tentatively, D is TRBD2 (5 bases). Germline V CDR1 and CDR2: SGHDN, FVKESK. The CDR3 runs to 19 residues. With 1 base removed from V and 2 bases from J, the gap between germline ends came to 24 bases. CDR3 in amino acids: CASSQVLKSGSGSPYEQYF. The CDR3 nucleotides read TGTGCCAGCAGCCAAGTTCTCAAATCGGGCAGCGGTTCTCCCTACGAGCAGTACTTC.

This chain links TRBV30 with TRBJ2-7, with D tentatively TRBD1 (6 bases). The CDR3 covers 15 residues. The germline V gene has CDR1 GTSNPN and CDR2 SVGIG (reference sequence). With 1 base removed from V and 5 bases from J, the gap between germline ends came to 18 bases. The CDR3 protein is CAWSGAKQGRDEQYF. The CDR3 bases are TGTGCCTGGAGTGGGGCTAAACAGGGACGCGACGAGCAGTACTTC. The variable domain in full, with the rest retrieved from reference TRBV30 and TRBJ2-7, is SQTIHQWPATLVQPVGSPLSLECTVEGTSNPNLYWYRQAAGRGLQLLFYSVGIGQISSEVPQNLSASRPQDRQFILSSKKLLLSDSGFYLCAWSGAKQGRDEQYFGPGTRLTVT.

The V gene is TRBV9, the J gene TRBJ2-6, with 7 bases fitting TRBD1. The V segment lost 7 bases and the J segment 0 bases; nucleotides outside the gene matches: 7. The CDR3 contains 16 residues. Per germline, CDR1 SGDLS and CDR2 YYNGEE. DNA of the CDR3: TGTGCCAGCGCCGGGGACAGCTTCTCTGGGGCCAACGTCCTGACTTTC. This encodes CASAGDSFSGANVLTF.

The CDR3 here is CASSVGGPGNQPQHF. The CDR3, as DNA: TGTGCCAGCAGCGTAGGGGGGCCCGGTAATCAGCCCCAGCATTTT. V and J are TRBV9 and TRBJ1-5, with a weak D call TRBD1 (6 bases). Germline values: CDR1 SGDLS, CDR2 YYNGEE. The length of the CDR3 is 15 residues. With 0 bases removed from V and 4 bases from J, the gap between germline ends came to 11 bases.

The rearrangement links TRBV3-1 (or the pseudogene TRBV3-2) to TRBJ1-1; no firm D call. The CDR3 covers 12 residues. The germline V gene has CDR1 LGHDT and CDR2 YNNKEL (reference sequence). V dropped 0 bases and J dropped 8 bases, with 7 bases sitting between them. This CDR3 reads CASSQDGREAFF. The CDR3 DNA sequence: TGTGCCAGCAGCCAAGATGGGAGGGAAGCTTTCTTT.